This T cell receptor (beta chain) was profiled in a study of blood T cell repertoires in COVID-19. Measured with immunoSEQ multiplex PCR; TCRdb has only the in-frame clones, and not every one. The sample gives over 200,000 clones, 90% of which show up once; more than 13% is in the top ten. In terms of age and location, participants ranged from roughly 18 to 90 years and lived in fewer than 30 US areas. This CDR3 has 17 residues. The germline V and J ends were trimmed by 2 bases and 1 base, with 18 bases remaining between them. Germline CDR1 SGHDT, CDR2 YYEEEE. This sequence joins TRBV5-6 and TRBJ1-1, with D hard to call. The clonotype comes from a man aged 25 to 40 who had been exposed to COVID-19. The sequenced sample consisted of PBMCs or T cells enriched from blood (not recorded which). The CDR3 coding sequence is TGTGCCAGCAGCTTTAGTTACCCTGTGCCTTCGAACACTGAAGCTTTCTTT. Its protein product is CASSFSYPVPSNTEAFF.